This T cell receptor beta chain was identified during a study of T-cell reconstitution after alpha-beta-depleted transplantation in children. CDR1 and CDR2 from the germline V gene are DFQATT and SNEGSKA (reference sequence). This CDR3 has 12 residues. The V gene lost 5 bases and the J gene lost 9 bases, with 11 bases spanning the gap. The sample holds many counts of this clonotype. As it was prepared, the TCRbeta library received unique molecular identifiers. TCRdb re-analysed the PCR reads in MiXCR, keeping a single row per CDR3 protein. This sample has roughly 100,000 distinct CDR3 sequences; roughly 8.3% occur once, and the top ten carry 6.9%.

The sample here was PBMCs from the stem cell graft donor, taken from the stem cell graft. The chain combines TRBV20-1 with TRBJ1-6; no reliable D call. This TCR was sampled from a human donor who donated a stem cell graft to a child with congenital amegakaryocytic thrombocytopenia. CDR3 DNA: TGCAGTGCTCGTTCCCTAGGTTCACCCCTCCACTTT. This sequence encodes CSARSLGSPLHF.